What follows describes a single T cell receptor beta chain. This specimen belongs to a study of blood T cell repertoires in COVID-19. Study context: PBMCs, B-cell-depleted T cells, or T cells were the source of the cDNA or gDNA that made up the material.

Per germline, CDR1 MNHNS and CDR2 SASEGT. The CDR3 consists of 13 residues. Trimming took 3 bases from V and 8 from J; bases not matched to a gene: 2. As processed by the authors: Nucleated cell number was recorded as an estimate derived from reference gene primer amplification. Only in-frame clones appear in the TCRdb table, and some are missing; sequencing was by immunoSEQ multiplex PCR. The D gene and trimming were derived from the DNA, and the V and J assignments and clone size from that table. The table records about 70,000 clones, around 88% of them present only once. The receptor comes from a human donor in a cohort sampled during active COVID-19. Sequences were obtained from peripheral blood. The V and J genes are TRBV6-1 and TRBJ1-2; 11 bases line up with TRBD1. CDR3: CASSEDRGRGYTF. The CDR3 DNA is TGTGCCAGCAGTGAGGACAGGGGGCGCGGCTACACCTTC.